The 7 T cell receptor beta chains below all came from one sample that was sequenced in a study of T cells expressing NK-cell markers (dated by TCRdb to the early 2020s). Libraries came from 5' RACE. The instrument was an Illumina HiSeq 2000. TCRdb reprocessed the reads, so every CDR3 protein sequence counts as one entry and DNA is not shown. This sample's clone table shows more than 250,000 distinct CDR3 sequences. Approximately 0.42% of the sample rests with the top ten. The sequenced sample was blood T cells: a sorted CD56 or NKG2C T cell subset, CD4+ or CD8+ T cells, or bulk PBMC T cells (not recorded which). The source is a man between 18 and 35 years old in good health. Donor details come from another sample of the same person, matched by shared clones.

The chain links TRBV20-1 to TRBJ1-1; there is no DNA to check the TCRdb D call of TRBD1. The germline V gene encodes CDR1 DFQATT and CDR2 SNEGSKA (reference sequence). CDR3 length: 14 amino acids. The CDR3: CSAREGQRNTEAFF.

The rearrangement uses TRBV19 and TRBJ1-5; TCRdb lists TRBD1, though no DNA is available to test this call. The CDR3 consists of 16 residues. CDR1 is LNHDA and CDR2 is SQIVND in the germline V gene (reference sequence). The CDR3 protein is CASSPSVPTSNQPQHF.

The chain carries TRBV9 and TRBJ2-1; the TRBD2 assignment by TCRdb is unverifiable without DNA. CDR3 size: 15 residues. Looked up from germline, CDR1 is SGDLS and CDR2 is YYNGEE. CDR3 protein: CASSQTSGSYNEQFF.

This rearrangement joins TRBV19 to TRBJ1-5; TCRdb's assignment of TRBD1 cannot be checked, as there is no DNA. The CDR3 covers 15 residues. The germline V gene has CDR1 LNHDA and CDR2 SQIVND (reference sequence). The CDR3 loop is CASTAQGQGILPQHF.

The rearrangement joins TRBV29-1 to TRBJ2-7. This CDR3 has 12 amino acids. The germline gives CDR1 SQVTM, CDR2 ANQGSEA. The CDR3 here is CSVGSRVYEQYF.

This chain links TRBV20-1 with TRBJ2-1. This CDR3 has 13 amino acids. Germline V CDR1 and CDR2: DFQATT, SNEGSKA (reference sequence). CDR3: CSAYLRNPNEQFF.

The J gene is TRBJ1-3, the V gene TRBV12-3 or TRBV12-4; TCRdb indicates TRBD1, and absent DNA this call remains unverified. The length of the CDR3 is 14 residues. The CDR3 protein is CASSLGQGGNTIYF.